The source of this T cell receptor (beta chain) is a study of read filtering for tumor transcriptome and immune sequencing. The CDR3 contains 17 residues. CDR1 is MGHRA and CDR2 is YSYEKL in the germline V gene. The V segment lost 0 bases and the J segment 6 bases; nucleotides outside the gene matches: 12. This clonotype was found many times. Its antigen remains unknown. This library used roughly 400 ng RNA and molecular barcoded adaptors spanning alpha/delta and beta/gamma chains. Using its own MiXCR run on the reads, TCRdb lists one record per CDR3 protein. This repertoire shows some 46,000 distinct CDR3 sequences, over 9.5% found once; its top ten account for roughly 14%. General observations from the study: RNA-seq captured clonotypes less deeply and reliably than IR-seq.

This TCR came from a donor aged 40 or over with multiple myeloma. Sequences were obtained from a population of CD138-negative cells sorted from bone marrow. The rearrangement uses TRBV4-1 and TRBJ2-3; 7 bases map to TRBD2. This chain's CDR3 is CASSQDGYAGAPDTQYF. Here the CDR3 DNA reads TGCGCCAGCAGCCAAGACGGGTACGCGGGAGCTCCCGATACGCAGTATTTT.